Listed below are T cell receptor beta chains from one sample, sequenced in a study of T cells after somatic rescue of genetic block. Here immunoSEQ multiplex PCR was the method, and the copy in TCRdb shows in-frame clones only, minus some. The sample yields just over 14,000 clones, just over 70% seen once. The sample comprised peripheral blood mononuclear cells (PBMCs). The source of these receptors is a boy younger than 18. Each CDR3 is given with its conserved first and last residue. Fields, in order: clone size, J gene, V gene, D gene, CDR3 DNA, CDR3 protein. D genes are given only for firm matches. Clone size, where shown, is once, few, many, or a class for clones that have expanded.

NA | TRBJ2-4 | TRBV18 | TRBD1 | TGTGCCAGCTCATCAACCGCCGGGACAGGGTTAATCAAAAACATTCAGTACTTC | CASSSTAGTGLIKNIQYF
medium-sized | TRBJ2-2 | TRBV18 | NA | TGTGCCAGCTCACTTTTTGGGGTCCTAGGCACCGGGGAGCTGTTTTTT | CASSLFGVLGTGELFF
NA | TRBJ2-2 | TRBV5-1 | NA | TGCGCCAGCAGCTCGGAGGGAATTTGGGCCGGGGAGCTGTTTTTT | CASSSEGIWAGELFF
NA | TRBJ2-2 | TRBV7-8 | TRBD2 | TGTGCCAGCAGCTTAGTTCTGGGGCAGCGGGGCACCGGGGAGCTGTTTTTT | CASSLVLGQRGTGELFF
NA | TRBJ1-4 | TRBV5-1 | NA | TGCGCCAGCAGCTTGGGATGGGGGCCTAGTGAAAAACTGTTTTTT | CASSLGWGPSEKLFF
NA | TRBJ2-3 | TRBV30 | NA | TGTGCCTGGAGTCTTCTAGCGATAAACACAGATACGCAGTATTTT | CAWSLLAINTDTQYF
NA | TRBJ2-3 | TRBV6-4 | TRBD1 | TGTGCCAGCAGTGACAGGACAGGGTACACAGATACGCAGTATTTT | CASSDRTGYTDTQYF
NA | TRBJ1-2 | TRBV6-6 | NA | TGTGCCAGCAGTTACTCAGGCCGGGCCTATGGCTACACCTTC | CASSYSGRAYGYTF
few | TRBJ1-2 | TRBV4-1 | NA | TGCGCCAGCAGCCACGAACCTACAGCTAACTATGGCTACACCTTC | CASSHEPTANYGYTF
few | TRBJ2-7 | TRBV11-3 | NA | TGTGCCAGCAGCTTAGAGGCAGGGAGTATCTACGAGCAGTACTTC | CASSLEAGSIYEQYF
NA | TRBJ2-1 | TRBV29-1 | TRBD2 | TGCAGCGTTTGGGGGGGGGTCGGACGGACTAGTCCTTTATCCACGTACAATGAGCAGTTCTTC | CSVWGGVGRTSPLSTYNEQFF
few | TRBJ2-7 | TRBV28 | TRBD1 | TGTGCCAGCAGTGAGGACAGGGGGCTATACGAGCAGTACTTC | CASSEDRGLYEQYF
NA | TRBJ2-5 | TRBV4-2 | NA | TGTGCCAGCAGCCCGGGGTACAGTAAAGAGACCCAGTACTTC | CASSPGYSKETQYF
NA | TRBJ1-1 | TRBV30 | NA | TGTGCCTGGAGTCCTCTGGGAACAGTCCACCTTGCTCCTGAAGCTTTCTTT | CAWSPLGTVHLAPEAFF
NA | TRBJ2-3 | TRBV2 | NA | TGTGCCAGCAGTGAAACCAGGACAGGGAGGGCAGATACGCAGTATTTT | CASSETRTGRADTQYF
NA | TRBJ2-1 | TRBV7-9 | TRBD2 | TGTGCCAGCAGCTTACTCCAGCGGGGGAATGAGCAGTTCTTC | CASSLLQRGNEQFF
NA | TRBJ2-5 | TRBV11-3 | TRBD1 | TGTGCCAGCAGCCCGCAGGGGGAGATGGGTCTTGCAACCCAGTACTTC | CASSPQGEMGLATQYF
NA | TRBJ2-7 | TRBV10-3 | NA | TGTGCCATCAGTGAGGTAGGCGAGCAGTACTTC | CAISEVGEQYF
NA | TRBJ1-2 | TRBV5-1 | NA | TGCGCCAGCAGTACGGGGAACTATGGCTACACCTTC | CASSTGNYGYTF
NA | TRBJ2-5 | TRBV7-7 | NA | TGTGCCAGCAGCTTAGCCCCGACAGGCGGGGAGACCCAGTACTTC | CASSLAPTGGETQYF
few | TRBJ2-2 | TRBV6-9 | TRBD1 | TGTGCCAGCAGTTACCCGGACAGGCTCCTCACCGGGGAGCTGTTTTTT | CASSYPDRLLTGELFF
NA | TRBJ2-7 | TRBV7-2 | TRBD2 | TGTGCCAGCAGCTTAGCCTCCTTAGCTAGCGGGGGGGACTCCTACGAGCAGTACTTC | CASSLASLASGGDSYEQYF
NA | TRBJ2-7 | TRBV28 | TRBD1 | TGTGCCAGCAGTTTTCTGGGGACAGCGGCCTACGAGCAGTACTTC | CASSFLGTAAYEQYF
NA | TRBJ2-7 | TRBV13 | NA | TGTGCCAGCAGCCTAGGGAGAGAGCGTCCTACAGCCTTC | CASSLGRERPTAF
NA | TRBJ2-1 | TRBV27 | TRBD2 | TGTGCCAGCAGTTTAAGGGAGCGGGATGGTGACAATGAGCAGTTCTTC | CASSLRERDGDNEQFF